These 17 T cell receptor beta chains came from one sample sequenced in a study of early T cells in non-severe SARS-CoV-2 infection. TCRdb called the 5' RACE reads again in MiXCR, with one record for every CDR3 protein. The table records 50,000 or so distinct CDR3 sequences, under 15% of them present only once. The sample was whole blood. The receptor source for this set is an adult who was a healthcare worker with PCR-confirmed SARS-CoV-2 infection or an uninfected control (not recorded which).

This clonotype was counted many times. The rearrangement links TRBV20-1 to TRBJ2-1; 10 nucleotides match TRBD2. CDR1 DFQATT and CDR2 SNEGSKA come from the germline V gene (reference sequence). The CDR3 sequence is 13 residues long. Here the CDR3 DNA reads TGCAGCCCAACTAGCGGGATATACAATGAGCAGTTCTTC. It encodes CSPTSGIYNEQFF.

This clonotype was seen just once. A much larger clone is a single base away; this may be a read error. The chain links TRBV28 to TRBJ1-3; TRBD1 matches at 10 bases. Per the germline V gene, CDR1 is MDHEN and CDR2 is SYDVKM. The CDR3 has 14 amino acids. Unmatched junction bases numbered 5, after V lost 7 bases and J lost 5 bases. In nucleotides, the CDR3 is TGTGCCAGCACAATTGACAGGGGGCGAAACACCATATATTTT. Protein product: CASTIDRGRNTIYF.

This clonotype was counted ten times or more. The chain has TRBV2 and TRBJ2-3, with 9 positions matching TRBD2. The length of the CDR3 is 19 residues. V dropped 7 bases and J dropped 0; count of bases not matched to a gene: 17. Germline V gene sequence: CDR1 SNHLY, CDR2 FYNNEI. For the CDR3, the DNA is TGTGCCAGCAAGGCTCTCCGACTAGCGGCCATTTCTAGCACAGATACGCAGTATTTT. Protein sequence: CASKALRLAAISSTDTQYF.

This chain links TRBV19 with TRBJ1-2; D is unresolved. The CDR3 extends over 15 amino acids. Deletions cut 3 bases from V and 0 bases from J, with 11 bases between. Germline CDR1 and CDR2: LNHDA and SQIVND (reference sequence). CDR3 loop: CASSISGSTNYGYTF. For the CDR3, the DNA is TGTGCCAGTAGTATCTCCGGGAGCACTAACTATGGCTACACCTTC.

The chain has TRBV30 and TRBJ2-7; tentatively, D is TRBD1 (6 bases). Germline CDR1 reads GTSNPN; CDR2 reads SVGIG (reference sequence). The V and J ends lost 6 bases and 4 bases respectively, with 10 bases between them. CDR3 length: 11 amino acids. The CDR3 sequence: CACGTPYEQYF. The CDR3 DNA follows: TGTGCCTGCGGGACACCATACGAGCAGTACTTC.

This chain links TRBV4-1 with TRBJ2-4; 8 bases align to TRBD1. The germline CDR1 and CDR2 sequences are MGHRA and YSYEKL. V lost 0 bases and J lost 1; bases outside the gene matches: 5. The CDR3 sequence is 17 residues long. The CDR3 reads CASSQDETGAAKNIQYF. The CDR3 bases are TGCGCCAGCAGCCAAGACGAGACAGGGGCCGCCAAAAACATTCAGTACTTC.

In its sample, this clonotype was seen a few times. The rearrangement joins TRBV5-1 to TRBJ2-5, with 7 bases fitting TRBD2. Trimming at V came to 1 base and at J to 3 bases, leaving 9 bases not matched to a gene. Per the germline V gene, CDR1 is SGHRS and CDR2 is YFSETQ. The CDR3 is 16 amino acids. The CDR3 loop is CASSLWPSGEEETQYF. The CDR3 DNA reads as TGCGCCAGCAGCTTGTGGCCCAGCGGGGAAGAAGAGACCCAGTACTTC.

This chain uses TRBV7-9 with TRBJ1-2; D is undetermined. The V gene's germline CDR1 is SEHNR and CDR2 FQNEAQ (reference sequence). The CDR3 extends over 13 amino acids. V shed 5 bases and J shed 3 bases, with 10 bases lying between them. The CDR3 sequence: CASSLGPHYGYTF. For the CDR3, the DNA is TGTGCCAGCAGCCTCGGACCGCACTATGGCTACACCTTC.

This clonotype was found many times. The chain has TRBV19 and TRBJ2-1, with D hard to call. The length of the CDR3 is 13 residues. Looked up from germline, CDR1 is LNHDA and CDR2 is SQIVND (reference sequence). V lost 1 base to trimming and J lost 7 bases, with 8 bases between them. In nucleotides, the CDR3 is TGTGCCAGTAGTATAGGTCCCGGGAATGAGCAGTTCTTC. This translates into CASSIGPGNEQFF.

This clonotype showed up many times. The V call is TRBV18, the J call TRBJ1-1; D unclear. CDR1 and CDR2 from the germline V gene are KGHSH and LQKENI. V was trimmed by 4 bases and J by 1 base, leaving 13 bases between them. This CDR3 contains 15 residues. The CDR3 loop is CASSQGMAENTEAFF. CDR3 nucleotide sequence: TGTGCCAGCTCACAGGGCATGGCAGAGAACACTGAAGCTTTCTTT.

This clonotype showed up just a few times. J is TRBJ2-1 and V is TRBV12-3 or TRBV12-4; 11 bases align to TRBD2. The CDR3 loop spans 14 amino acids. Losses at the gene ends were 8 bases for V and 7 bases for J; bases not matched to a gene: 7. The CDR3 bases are TGTGCCAGCGGTACTAGCGGGAGTATAAATGAGCAGTTCTTC. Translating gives CASGTSGSINEQFF.

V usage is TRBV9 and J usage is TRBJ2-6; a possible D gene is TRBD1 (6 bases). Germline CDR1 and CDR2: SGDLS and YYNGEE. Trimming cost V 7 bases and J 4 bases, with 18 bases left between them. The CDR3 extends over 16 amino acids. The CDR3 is CASGPQGRLGANVLTF. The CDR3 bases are TGTGCCAGCGGCCCACAGGGTCGGCTGGGGGCCAACGTCCTGACTTTC.

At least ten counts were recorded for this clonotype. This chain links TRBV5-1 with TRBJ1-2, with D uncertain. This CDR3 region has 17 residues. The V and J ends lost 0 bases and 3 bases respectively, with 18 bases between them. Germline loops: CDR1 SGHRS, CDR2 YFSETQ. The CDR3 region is CASSLAWSSTVHYGYTF. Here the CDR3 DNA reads TGCGCCAGCAGCTTGGCCTGGTCATCCACCGTTCACTATGGCTACACCTTC.

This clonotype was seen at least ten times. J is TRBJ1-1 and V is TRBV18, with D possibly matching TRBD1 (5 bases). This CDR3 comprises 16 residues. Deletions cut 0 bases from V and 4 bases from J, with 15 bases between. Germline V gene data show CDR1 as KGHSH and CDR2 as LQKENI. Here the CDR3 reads CASSPPFGGMGTEAFF. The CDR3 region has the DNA TGTGCCAGCTCACCACCATTTGGGGGAATGGGCACTGAAGCTTTCTTT.

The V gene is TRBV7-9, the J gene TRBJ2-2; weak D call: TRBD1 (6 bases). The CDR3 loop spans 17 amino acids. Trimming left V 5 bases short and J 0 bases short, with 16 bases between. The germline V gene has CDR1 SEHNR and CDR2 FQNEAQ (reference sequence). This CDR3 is CASSTRSGATNTGELFF. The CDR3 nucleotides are TGTGCCAGCAGCACCCGATCAGGGGCTACGAACACCGGGGAGCTGTTTTTT.

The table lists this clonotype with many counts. The DNA of the CDR3 is TGCAGCGCCGCAGCCGGACAGGGGATGAACACTGAAGCTTTCTTT. It codes for CSAAAGQGMNTEAFF. The V and J genes are TRBV29-1 and TRBJ1-1; 9 nucleotides line up with TRBD1. Germline V gene sequence: CDR1 SQVTM, CDR2 ANQGSEA. The CDR3 runs 15 residues. The V gene end was trimmed by 7 bases and the J gene end by 0 bases; junction bases not matched to a gene: 9. The full variable domain, completed using reference TRBV29-1 and TRBJ1-1, is SAVISQKPSRDICQRGTSLTIQCQVDSQVTMMFWYRQQPGQSLTLIATANQGSEATYESGFVIDKFPISRPNLTFSTLTVSNMSPEDSSIYLCSAAAGQGMNTEAFFGQGTRLTVV.

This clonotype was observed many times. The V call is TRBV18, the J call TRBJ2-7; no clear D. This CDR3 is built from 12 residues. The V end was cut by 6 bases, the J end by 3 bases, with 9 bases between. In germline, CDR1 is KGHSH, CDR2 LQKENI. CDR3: CASSQGRYEQYF. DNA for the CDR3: TGTGCCAGCTCTCAAGGGCGCTACGAGCAGTACTTC.